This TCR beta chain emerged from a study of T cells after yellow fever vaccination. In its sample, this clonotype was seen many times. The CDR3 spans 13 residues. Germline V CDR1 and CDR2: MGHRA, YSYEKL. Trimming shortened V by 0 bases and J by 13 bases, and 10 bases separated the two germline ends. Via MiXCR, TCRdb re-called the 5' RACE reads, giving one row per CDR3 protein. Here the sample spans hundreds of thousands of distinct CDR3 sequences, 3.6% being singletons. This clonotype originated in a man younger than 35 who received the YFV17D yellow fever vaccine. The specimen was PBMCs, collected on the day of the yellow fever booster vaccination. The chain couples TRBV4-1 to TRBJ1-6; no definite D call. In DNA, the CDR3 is TGCGCCAGCAGCCAAGAATCGGCCTGGCCCCTCCACTTT. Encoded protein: CASSQESAWPLHF.